This T cell receptor (beta chain) was identified in a study of blood T cell repertoires in COVID-19. The wider study: The samples span acute and convalescent COVID-19 from the United States, Italy and Spain. The cDNA or gDNA used as material had been derived from T cells, B-cell-depleted T cells, or PBMCs.

The V and J ends lost 2 bases and 6 bases respectively, with 11 bases between them. The germline V gene has CDR1 SGHRS and CDR2 YFSETQ. This CDR3 region has 13 residues. Some clones are missing from TCRdb's copy, which holds only in-frame ones; the method was immunoSEQ multiplex PCR. The sample lists 100,000 to 120,000 clones, approximately 80% occurring once. The source is a woman in her thirties or forties with acute or convalescent COVID-19. Specimen: peripheral blood. V gene TRBV5-1 combines with J gene TRBJ1-1, with D perhaps TRBD1 (5 bases). CDR3 amino acids: CASSFQGGSEAFF. The CDR3 nucleotides read TGCGCCAGCAGCTTCCAGGGTGGTTCTGAAGCTTTCTTT.